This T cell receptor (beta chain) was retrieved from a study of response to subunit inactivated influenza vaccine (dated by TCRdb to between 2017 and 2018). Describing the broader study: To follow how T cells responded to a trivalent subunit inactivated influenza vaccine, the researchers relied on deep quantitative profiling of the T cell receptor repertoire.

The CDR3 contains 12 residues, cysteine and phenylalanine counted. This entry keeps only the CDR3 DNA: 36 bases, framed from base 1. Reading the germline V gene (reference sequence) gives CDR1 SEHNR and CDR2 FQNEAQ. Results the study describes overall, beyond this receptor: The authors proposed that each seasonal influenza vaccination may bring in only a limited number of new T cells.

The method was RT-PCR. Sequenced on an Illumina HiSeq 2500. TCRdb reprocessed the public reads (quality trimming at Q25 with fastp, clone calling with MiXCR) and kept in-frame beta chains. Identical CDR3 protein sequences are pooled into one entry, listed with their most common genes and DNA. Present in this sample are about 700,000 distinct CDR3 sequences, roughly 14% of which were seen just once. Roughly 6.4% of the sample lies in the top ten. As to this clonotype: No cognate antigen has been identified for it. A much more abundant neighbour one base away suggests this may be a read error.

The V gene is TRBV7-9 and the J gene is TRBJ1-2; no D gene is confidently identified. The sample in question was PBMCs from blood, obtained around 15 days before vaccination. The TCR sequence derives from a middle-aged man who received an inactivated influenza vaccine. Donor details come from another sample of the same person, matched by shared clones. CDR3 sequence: CASSRLFEGYAF. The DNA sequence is TGTGCCAGCAGCCGACTCTTTGAGGGCTACGCCTTC.